These T cell receptor beta chains were read from a single sample in a study of human T cells and chemical hapten exposure. Using its own MiXCR run on the RACE reads, TCRdb lists one record per CDR3 protein. The table lists tens of thousands of distinct CDR3 sequences, 30% to 35% of them singletons. Sequenced here: whole blood, sampled in connection with sensitization to the hapten diphenylcyclopropenone (DPC). Source of these receptors: a middle-aged man with alopecia areata. Some clones in this sample may be carry-over from other donors' samples. Both conserved end residues are trimmed from each CDR3. Fields, in order: clone size, J gene, V gene, CDR3 protein. Only part of the rows carry a size: once, few, many, or a class if the clone is expanded.

few	TRBJ2-1	TRBV29-1	SVQRGYNEQF
once	TRBJ2-1	TRBV9	ASSVKSVSGLYNEQF
NA	TRBJ2-2	TRBV20-1	SATSAGDPTGELF
few	TRBJ2-5	TRBV7-9	ASSLVHPLETQY
NA	TRBJ2-1	TRBV3-1	ASSQDAGGHNEQF
once	TRBJ1-3	TRBV12-3/TRBV12-4	ASSLEFLSGNTIY
few	TRBJ1-4	TRBV4-2	ASSQSMGQGDEKLF
few	TRBJ2-1	TRBV4-2	ASSQEREAPYNEQF
few	TRBJ2-1	TRBV4-3	ASSPWGGAGPSLLGNEQF
few	TRBJ2-7	TRBV7-2	ASSLEVAGAMPYEQY
few	TRBJ2-5	TRBV7-2	ASSLGVKETQY
few	TRBJ2-1	TRBV6-2/TRBV6-3	ASSYSGLAGYNEQF
few	TRBJ2-5	TRBV2	ASSEETQY
few	TRBJ2-1	TRBV6-5	ASSYLTSGRPGEQF
once	TRBJ2-7	TRBV4-3	ASSDGTSGSSTLRQY
few	TRBJ2-3	TRBV7-9	ASSLRAGATDTQY
few	TRBJ1-1	TRBV10-2	ASSESRGDTEAF
few	TRBJ1-5	TRBV12-3/TRBV12-4	ASSLGTPANQPQH
few	TRBJ1-1	TRBV7-3	ASSPQGGGTEAF
NA	TRBJ2-7	TRBV24-1	ATSDSPRTKTYEQY
NA	TRBJ2-5	TRBV7-2	ASSLGQETQY
NA	TRBJ1-5	TRBV5-5	ASSLAGGRQAGQPQH
few	TRBJ1-3	TRBV9	ASSADRQKGNTVY
few	TRBJ2-3	TRBV27	ASSGAGNTQY
few	TRBJ2-7	TRBV6-5	ASSPTRGPTEQY
NA	TRBJ2-7	TRBV28	ASRSLNVGWEQY
NA	TRBJ1-1	TRBV7-2	ASSLVIRGTEAF
NA	TRBJ2-3	TRBV5-1	ASSSQDSSTDTQY
NA	TRBJ2-5	TRBV6-1	ASSEAISNIETQY
NA	TRBJ2-3	TRBV28	ASSFLLAGTDTQY
few	TRBJ2-7	TRBV6-6	ASSYSAGNPFEQY
many	TRBJ2-3	TRBV6-5	ASSYSRAGTDTQY
few	TRBJ2-3	TRBV13	ASSLLKRGQRTDTQY
few	TRBJ1-1	TRBV18	ASSPQLNTEAF
few	TRBJ1-5	TRBV5-1	ASSLAPGRGQPQH
few	TRBJ1-1	TRBV28	ASSFLSGTEAF
few	TRBJ1-5	TRBV3-1	ASSDRGLNQPQH
few	TRBJ1-5	TRBV28	ASSLGEYSNQPQH
NA	TRBJ1-5	TRBV7-2	ASSRALNQPQH
NA	TRBJ2-7	TRBV6-1	ASSDRTSGSFEQY
NA	TRBJ1-5	TRBV12-3/TRBV12-4	ASSASGLYSNQPQH
NA	TRBJ2-7	TRBV27	ASSLGGTDLDEQY
NA	TRBJ2-7	TRBV4-1	ASSQGQSGSYEQY
few	TRBJ1-2	TRBV27	ASSSRGPSTYGYT